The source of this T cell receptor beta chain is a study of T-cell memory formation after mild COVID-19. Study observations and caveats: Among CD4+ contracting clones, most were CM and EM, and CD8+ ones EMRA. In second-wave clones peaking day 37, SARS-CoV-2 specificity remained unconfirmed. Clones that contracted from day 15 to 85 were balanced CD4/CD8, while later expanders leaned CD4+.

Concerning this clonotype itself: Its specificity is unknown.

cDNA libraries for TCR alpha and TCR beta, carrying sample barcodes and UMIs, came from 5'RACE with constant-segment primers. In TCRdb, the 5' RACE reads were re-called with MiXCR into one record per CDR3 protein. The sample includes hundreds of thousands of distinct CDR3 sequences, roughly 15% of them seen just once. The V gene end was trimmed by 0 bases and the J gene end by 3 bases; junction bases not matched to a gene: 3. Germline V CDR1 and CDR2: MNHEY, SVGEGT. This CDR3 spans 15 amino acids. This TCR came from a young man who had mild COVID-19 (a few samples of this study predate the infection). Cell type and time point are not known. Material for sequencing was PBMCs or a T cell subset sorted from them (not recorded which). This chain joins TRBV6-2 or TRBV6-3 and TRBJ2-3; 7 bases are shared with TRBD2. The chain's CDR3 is CASSYSAGETDTQYF. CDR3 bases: TGTGCCAGCAGTTACTCGGCGGGGGAGACAGATACGCAGTATTTT.